Below are 3 T cell receptor beta chains sequenced from a single sample in a study of T cell clonality in common variable immunodeficiency. The assay was immunoSEQ multiplex PCR, and TCRdb's table has in-frame clones only and misses some. Listed for the sample are some 45,000 clones, none seen a single time. Material for sequencing was peripheral blood mononuclear cells. The receptors originated from a person aged 18 to 75 in good health.

As for this clone: The CDR3 extends 3 residues past the end of the read, so its final part is completed from the germline J gene. V and J are TRBV30 and TRBJ2-2; 7 nucleotides agree with TRBD2. This CDR3 comprises 19 residues. Germline CDR1 GTSNPN, CDR2 SVGIG (reference sequence). The CDR3 spells CAWSPNVGGFLSYNSPLFF. The sequenced CDR3 bases are TGTGCCTGGAGTCCGAACGTCGGGGGGTTTCTCTCCTATAATTCACCG.

This clone appeared many times. The read falls 3 residues short of the CDR3 end, and the missing part is taken from the germline J gene. The chain uses TRBV4-1 and TRBJ2-3, with TRBD2 matching over 7 bases. The CDR3 runs 14 residues. Germline V gives CDR1 MGHRA, CDR2 YSYEKL. The J segment lost 1 base and the V segment lost 7 bases, leaving 5 bases of the junction unmatched. The sequenced CDR3 bases are TGCGCCAGCAAATCTCTAGCGGGCACAGATACG. Its translation: CASKSLAGTDT. The whole CDR3 is CASKSLAGTDTQYF.

This clone has at least ten counts. The CDR3 spells CASSQDPRGPLEGQPQHF. CDR3 bases read: TGCGCCAGCAGCCAAGACCCCAGGGGGCCCCTGGAGGGTCAGCCC. V gene TRBV4-1 combines with J gene TRBJ1-5, with 8 bases aligning to TRBD1. Sequencing ends 3 residues short of the CDR3 end; the germline J gene provides the rest. Per the germline V gene, CDR1 is MGHRA and CDR2 is YSYEKL. The CDR3 totals 18 residues. Germline trimming cut 0 bases from V and 6 bases from J; bases unmatched to any gene: 13.